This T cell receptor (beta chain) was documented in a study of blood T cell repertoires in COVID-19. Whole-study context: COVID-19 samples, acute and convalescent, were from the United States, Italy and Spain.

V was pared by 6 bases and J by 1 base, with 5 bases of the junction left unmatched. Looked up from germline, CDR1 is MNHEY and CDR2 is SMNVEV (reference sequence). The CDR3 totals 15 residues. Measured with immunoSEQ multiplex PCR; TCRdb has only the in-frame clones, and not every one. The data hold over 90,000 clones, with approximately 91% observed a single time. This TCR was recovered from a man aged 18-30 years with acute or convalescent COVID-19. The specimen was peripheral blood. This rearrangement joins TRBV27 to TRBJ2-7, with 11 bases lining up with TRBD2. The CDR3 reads CASSLGTSGSYEQYF. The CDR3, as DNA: TGTGCCAGCAGCCTTGGGACTAGCGGATCCTACGAGCAGTACTTC.